Listed below are T cell receptor beta chains from one sample, sequenced in a study of cytomegalovirus exposure and HLA in healthy donors. The method was immunoSEQ multiplex PCR; TCRdb's version includes in-frame clones alone and lacks a portion of them. This table holds 55,000 to 70,000 clones, about 81% found once. The source material was PBMCs. The receptor source for this set is a woman aged 25 to 39 in good health and CMV-seronegative. Both conserved end residues are part of each CDR3. D genes are given only for firm matches. The size of a clone is reported for some rows only, either as once, few or many, or as a class for expanded clones.

V gene	J gene	D gene	clone size	CDR3 protein	CDR3 DNA
TRBV5-1	TRBJ2-7	-	-	CASSLAGSSYEQYF	TGCGCCAGCAGCTTGGCCGGGAGCTCCTACGAGCAGTACTTC
TRBV7-2	TRBJ2-7	-	-	CASSLRTPGAYEQYF	TGTGCCAGCAGCCTCCGGACTCCGGGCGCCTACGAGCAGTACTTC
TRBV9	TRBJ2-7	TRBD1	-	CASSVAPQDRIKYEQYF	TGTGCCAGCAGCGTAGCTCCCCAGGACAGGATTAAGTACGAGCAGTACTTC
TRBV7-9	TRBJ1-1	TRBD1	many	CASSLDVPRTGQNTEAFF	TGTGCCAGCAGCTTAGACGTTCCTAGGACAGGTCAGAACACTGAAGCTTTCTTT
TRBV27	TRBJ2-5	-	-	CASSPFPGSQETQYF	TGTGCCAGCAGTCCATTTCCGGGAAGCCAAGAGACCCAGTACTTC
TRBV7-8	TRBJ2-3	TRBD2	-	CASSSGLAGIVTDTQYF	TGTGCCAGCAGCTCCGGACTAGCGGGAATTGTAACAGATACGCAGTATTTT
TRBV14	TRBJ2-3	TRBD2	few	CASSQDVLAGDTQYF	TGTGCCAGCAGCCAAGATGTCCTAGCGGGAGATACGCAGTATTTT
TRBV19	TRBJ2-1	-	once	CASSVQGRGSYNEQFF	TGTGCCAGTAGTGTGCAGGGGCGCGGGTCCTACAATGAGCAGTTCTTC
TRBV6-6	TRBJ1-3	-	once	CASSYSGVGPNTIYF	TGTGCCAGCAGTTACTCAGGGGTCGGCCCAAACACCATATATTTT
TRBV4-3	TRBJ2-2	-	-	CASSQDRGPVDTGELFF	TGCGCCAGCAGCCAAGATCGCGGGCCGGTGGACACCGGGGAGCTGTTTTTT
TRBV9	TRBJ2-6	TRBD1	-	CASSVATGRGQEGANVLTF	TGTGCCAGCAGCGTAGCTACGGGCAGGGGGCAGGAAGGGGCCAACGTCCTGACTTTC
TRBV30	TRBJ2-1	-	-	CAWKGGGPPHISYNEQFF	TGTGCCTGGAAGGGCGGGGGCCCCCCCCACATCTCCTACAATGAGCAGTTCTTC
TRBV15	TRBJ2-5	TRBD2	-	CATSRDQLVAGEFETQYF	TGTGCCACCAGCAGAGATCAATTGGTAGCGGGAGAATTTGAGACCCAGTACTTC
TRBV5-1	TRBJ1-5	-	-	CASSVTGSQPQHF	TGCGCCAGCAGCGTTACAGGGTCTCAGCCCCAGCATTTT
TRBV25-1	TRBJ2-6	-	-	CASSPSGANVLTF	TGTGCCAGCTCCCCCTCCGGGGCCAACGTCCTGACTTTC
TRBV29-1	TRBJ1-2	TRBD1	-	CSVVTGGLNYGYTF	TGCAGCGTTGTTACAGGGGGATTAAACTATGGCTACACCTTC
TRBV6-5	TRBJ2-7	-	-	CASSYSTPGYEQYF	TGTGCCAGCAGTTACTCGACCCCGGGTTACGAGCAGTACTTC
TRBV7-9	TRBJ2-7	TRBD2	-	CASSLGGLAVIGNEQYF	TGTGCCAGCAGCTTAGGGGGACTAGCGGTTATAGGGAACGAGCAGTACTTC
TRBV7-9	TRBJ1-1	-	-	CASSPRVVMNTEAFF	TGTGCCAGCAGCCCCCGGGTGGTGATGAACACTGAAGCTTTCTTT
TRBV28	TRBJ2-7	-	-	CASTPTGNAYEQYF	TGTGCCAGCACCCCGACAGGAAATGCCTACGAGCAGTACTTC
TRBV5-1	TRBJ1-1	TRBD1	-	CASSPNDRANTEAFF	TGCGCCAGCAGCCCCAACGACAGGGCTAACACTGAAGCTTTCTTT
TRBV11-3	TRBJ2-3	-	-	CASSLGVTGSTDTQYF	TGTGCCAGCAGCTTAGGGGTAACGGGAAGCACAGATACGCAGTATTTT
TRBV11-2	TRBJ2-1	TRBD2	-	CASRGLAGVYEQFF	TGTGCCAGCAGAGGACTAGCGGGAGTCTATGAGCAGTTCTTC
TRBV15	TRBJ2-7	-	-	CATSRSPRGASYEQYF	TGTGCCACCAGCAGATCCCCCAGGGGTGCCTCCTACGAGCAGTACTTC
TRBV9	TRBJ2-3	-	few	CASSVGIGGGPSGTQYF	TGTGCCAGCAGCGTAGGGATAGGGGGAGGGCCCTCTGGTACGCAGTATTTT
TRBV2	TRBJ2-1	-	-	CASSESQGLYNEQFF	TGTGCCAGCAGTGAAAGCCAGGGGCTTTACAATGAGCAGTTCTTC
TRBV11-3	TRBJ2-3	TRBD2	-	CASSLSASGSTDTQYF	TGTGCCAGCAGCTTGTCTGCTAGCGGGAGCACAGATACGCAGTATTTT
TRBV30	TRBJ1-2	-	-	CAWKEQNPNYGYTF	TGTGCCTGGAAGGAACAGAATCCTAACTATGGCTACACCTTC
TRBV27	TRBJ2-2	TRBD2	-	CASSLSIASGNTGELFF	TGTGCCAGCAGTTTATCGATCGCTAGCGGGAACACCGGGGAGCTGTTTTTT
TRBV18	TRBJ2-5	TRBD2	few	CASGTSSGSQETQYF	TGTGCCAGCGGGACTAGCAGCGGGAGTCAAGAGACCCAGTACTTC
TRBV29-1	TRBJ1-2	TRBD1	-	CSVEGPGGAYGYTF	TGCAGCGTTGAAGGGCCAGGGGGCGCCTATGGCTACACCTTC
TRBV4-3	TRBJ1-4	TRBD1	few	CASSPVNTRGKELFF	TGCGCCAGCAGCCCCGTCAATACCAGGGGGAAAGAACTGTTTTTT
TRBV7-2	TRBJ1-5	-	-	CASSLRGGSSNQPQHF	TGTGCCAGCAGCTTACGTGGAGGGTCGAGCAATCAGCCCCAGCATTTT
TRBV6-1	TRBJ1-5	TRBD1	-	CASSDWTGDQPQHF	TGTGCCAGCAGTGACTGGACAGGGGATCAGCCCCAGCATTTT
TRBV19	TRBJ1-5	-	few	CASSIGTVTINGPQHF	TGTGCCAGTAGTATAGGTACAGTTACGATTAATGGGCCCCAGCATTTT
TRBV6-6	TRBJ2-5	-	-	CASSYSRQGETQYF	TGTGCCAGCAGTTACTCGAGGCAGGGCGAGACCCAGTACTTC
TRBV6-1	TRBJ2-7	-	few	CASSEPGTLTYEQYF	TGTGCCAGCAGTGAACCGGGGACATTGACCTACGAGCAGTACTTC
TRBV6-5	TRBJ2-7	TRBD1	-	CASSYTGDRVSDEQYF	TGTGCCAGCAGTTACACCGGGGACAGGGTGAGCGACGAGCAGTACTTC
TRBV5-1	TRBJ2-4	TRBD1	-	CASSSNSGTGKNIQYF	TGCGCCAGCAGCTCCAACTCCGGGACAGGGAAAAACATTCAGTACTTC
TRBV4-1	TRBJ1-4	-	-	CASSPQLINEKLFF	TGCGCCAGCAGCCCACAGCTTATAAATGAAAAACTGTTTTTT
TRBV7-2	TRBJ2-3	-	-	CASSRAGDTQYF	TGTGCCAGCAGCCGAGCGGGAGATACGCAGTATTTT
TRBV5-1	TRBJ1-4	-	-	CASSWEKGGEEKLFF	TGCGCCAGCAGCTGGGAGAAAGGGGGAGAAGAAAAACTGTTTTTT
TRBV29-1	TRBJ1-4	-	-	CSVVPTGSNEKLFF	TGCAGCGTTGTCCCTACAGGGAGTAATGAAAAACTGTTTTTT
TRBV2	TRBJ2-5	TRBD1	few	CASSLGQGSETQYF	TGTGCCAGCAGTTTGGGACAGGGATCGGAGACCCAGTACTTC
TRBV5-8	TRBJ2-1	-	-	CASSFRQAFDEQFF	TGTGCCAGCAGCTTTAGACAGGCATTCGATGAGCAGTTCTTC
TRBV7-9	TRBJ2-3	-	-	CASSLDLGMADTQYF	TGTGCCAGCAGCTTAGATCTCGGGATGGCAGATACGCAGTATTTT
TRBV10-3	TRBJ2-1	TRBD2	-	CAISGSAGVSYNEQFF	TGTGCCATCAGTGGGTCAGCGGGAGTCTCCTACAATGAGCAGTTCTTC
TRBV19	TRBJ2-3	TRBD1	-	CASTTQGNTDTQYF	TGTGCCAGTACTACACAGGGGAACACAGATACGCAGTATTTT
TRBV28	TRBJ1-2	TRBD1	-	CASSIGQGGYTF	TGTGCCAGCAGTATCGGACAGGGTGGCTACACCTTC
TRBV7-8	TRBJ2-5	TRBD2	-	CASSLRFLADPETQYF	TGTGCCAGCAGCTTAAGGTTCCTAGCGGACCCAGAGACCCAGTACTTC
TRBV5-1	TRBJ2-1	-	-	CASSFTRDLPSEQFF	TGCGCCAGCAGCTTCACCCGGGACTTGCCTTCGGAGCAGTTCTTC
TRBV19	TRBJ1-4	TRBD1	-	CASSQGATNEKLFF	TGTGCCAGTAGTCAGGGGGCAACTAATGAAAAACTGTTTTTT